This T cell receptor beta chain emerged from a study of T cell responses to AZD1222 COVID-19 vaccine. Study results and limitations: Nearly half of unique spike-specific TCRs reportedly avoided B.1.351 and B.1.1.7 mutated regions.

Only in-frame clones appear in the TCRdb table, and some are missing; sequencing was by immunoSEQ multiplex PCR. The table lists approximately 94,000 clones, around 87% of them singletons. The count of this clone is one. Its antigen remains unidentified. Germline V CDR1 and CDR2: SGHRS, YFSETQ. The CDR3 spans 15 residues. With 0 bases removed from V and 4 bases from J, the gap between germline ends came to 13 bases. The sequence was collected from an adult in good health. This sample comprised peripheral blood, obtained on day 0 of MenACWY control vaccination. The chain combines TRBV5-1 with TRBJ1-1, with D possibly TRBD1 on 5 matching bases. The CDR3 coding sequence is TGCGCCAGCAGCTTGGGGGCGGGGCGGCGCACTGAAGCTTTCTTT. Translating gives CASSLGAGRRTEAFF.